This TCR beta chain emerged from a study of blood T cell repertoires in COVID-19. Overall study: Samples came from the United States, Italy and Spain, spanning acute and convalescent COVID-19. In each case, the material was cDNA or gDNA derived from T cells, B-cell-depleted T cells, or PBMCs.

Authors' processing steps: Nucleated cell counts were estimated from reference gene primer amplification. Using immunoSEQ multiplex PCR, the repertoire was profiled, and TCRdb retains in-frame clones only, with some absent. V and J calls and clone size are those listed in that table; D and trimming were worked out from the DNA. Among about 110,000 clones, roughly 79% were seen once, and the ten largest hold 16%. The V and J ends lost 4 bases and 0 bases respectively, with 13 bases between them. The germline gives CDR1 MNHNS, CDR2 SASEGT. CDR3 length equals 16 residues. The chain uses TRBV6-1 and TRBJ1-3, with D uncertain. The TCR comes from a woman aged 80 or older with active or convalescent COVID-19. Specimen: peripheral blood. In nucleotides, the CDR3 is TGTGCCAGCAGTGGCTATCCGATCATCTCTGGAAACACCATATATTTT. Translated: CASSGYPIISGNTIYF.